The present entry profiles one TCR beta chain with its context. Its antigen is not identified. The data were taken from a study of regulatory T cells in long-lasting Graves disease. General observations from the study: Gene preferences differed: TRBV28, TRBJ1-2, TRBJ2-5 in persistent cases. Accuracy may have been reduced by the small sample size.

Germline CDR1 is MGHDK and CDR2 is SYGVNS. After removal of 4 bases from V and 10 bases from J, the junction contained 9 bases not matched to a gene. The CDR3 has 15 amino acids. Time point indicated: newly diagnosed GD, antithyroid drugs for less than 3 months. Researchers made the TCR library from RNA that was extracted from PBMCs. With iRepertoire HTBI primers and Arm-PCR of CDR3 regions, TCR beta libraries were built. One entry per CDR3 protein results from TCRdb running MiXCR on the multiplex PCR reads. The sample holds 350,000 to 500,000 distinct CDR3 sequences, 12% to 15% seen once. A further study also used this sample, focusing on T cells in Graves' hyperthyroidism and ophthalmopathy.

This receptor was identified in a woman between 45 and 65 years old with Graves disease. The sequenced sample was peripheral blood mononuclear cells (PBMCs), obtained at new diagnosis, from a patient treated with antithyroid drugs. The J gene is TRBJ2-1, the V gene TRBV25-1; TRBD2 matches 11 bases. This CDR3 is CASSVHLAGGLEQFF. CDR3 nucleotide sequence: TGTGCCAGCAGTGTCCATTTAGCGGGAGGGCTCGAGCAGTTCTTC.